This entry is about one TCR beta chain. There are 13 residues in the CDR3. The V gene lost 5 bases and the J gene lost 4 bases, with 15 bases spanning the gap. Germline V gene sequence: CDR1 GTSNPN, CDR2 SVGIG (reference sequence). This entry is derived from a study of blood T cell repertoires in COVID-19. Study background: Samples came from the United States, Italy and Spain, spanning acute and convalescent COVID-19. T cells, B-cell-depleted T cells, or PBMCs provided the cDNA or gDNA that served as material.

TCRdb keeps only in-frame clones here, not all; method: immunoSEQ multiplex PCR. The profile shows about 190,000 clones, nearly 90% of them singletons. The sample taken for sequencing was peripheral blood. V usage is TRBV30 and J usage is TRBJ2-7, with D possibly matching TRBD2 (5 bases). The TCR originated in a man aged 45-65 years with acute or convalescent COVID-19. CDR3 sequence (DNA): TGTGCCTGGTGTCGAAGCGGCCTTTACGAGCAGTACTTC. It yields the protein CAWCRSGLYEQYF.